This TCR beta chain was captured by sequencing in a study of blood T cell repertoires in COVID-19. Study details: COVID-19 samples collected from the United States, Italy and Spain covered acute and convalescent phases.

CDR1 and CDR2 from the germline V gene are SGHDT and YYEEEE. This CDR3 spans 14 amino acids. With 6 bases removed from V and 5 bases from J, the gap between germline ends came to 12 bases. Participant-reported clinical history was the basis for cohort assignment. Two negative PCRs, clearance, or symptom resolution were required of recovered Cohort 3 donors. Original handling: Using reference gene primer amplification, nucleated cell counts were estimated. The table came from immunoSEQ multiplex PCR; TCRdb's copy has only in-frame clones and leaves some out. V and J calls and clone size are those listed in that table; D and trimming were worked out from the DNA. The sample shows about 260,000 clones, roughly nine tenths of them seen only once.

This receptor was obtained from a woman in her late teens or twenties who had recovered from COVID-19. What was sequenced was PBMCs or T cells enriched from blood (not recorded which). The genes are TRBV5-6 and TRBJ1-6; D gene unclear. The CDR3 nucleotides are TGTGCCAGCACCACATACGAAAATAATTCACCCCTCCACTTT. Encoded protein: CASTTYENNSPLHF.